Shown below are 2 T cell receptor beta chains from a single sample sequenced in a study of CD8 T cells in ankylosing spondylitis. Via MiXCR, TCRdb re-called the 5' RACE reads, giving one row per CDR3 protein. Among about 240,000 distinct CDR3 sequences, approximately 8% were seen once, and the ten largest hold approximately 5%. The sample taken for sequencing was blood, either unsorted or a sorted T cell fraction (not recorded which). Source of these receptors: a female donor with ankylosing spondylitis or in good health (not recorded which).

The rearrangement joins TRBV2 to TRBJ2-1; 15 bases agree with TRBD2. The V segment lost 6 bases and the J segment 7 bases; nucleotides outside the gene matches: 4. The germline CDR1 and CDR2 sequences are SNHLY and FYNNEI. This CDR3 region has 15 residues. CDR3 DNA: TGTGCCAGCAGGGCCGGGACTAGCGGGAGGAATGAGCAGTTCTTC. It encodes CASRAGTSGRNEQFF.

This clonotype was counted ten times or more. The V and J genes are TRBV7-9 and TRBJ2-3; D not certain. Per the germline V gene, CDR1 is SEHNR and CDR2 is FQNEAQ (reference sequence). The CDR3 totals 10 residues. The CDR3 sequence is CGTSTDTQYF. DNA for the CDR3: TGTGGCACTAGCACAGATACGCAGTATTTT.